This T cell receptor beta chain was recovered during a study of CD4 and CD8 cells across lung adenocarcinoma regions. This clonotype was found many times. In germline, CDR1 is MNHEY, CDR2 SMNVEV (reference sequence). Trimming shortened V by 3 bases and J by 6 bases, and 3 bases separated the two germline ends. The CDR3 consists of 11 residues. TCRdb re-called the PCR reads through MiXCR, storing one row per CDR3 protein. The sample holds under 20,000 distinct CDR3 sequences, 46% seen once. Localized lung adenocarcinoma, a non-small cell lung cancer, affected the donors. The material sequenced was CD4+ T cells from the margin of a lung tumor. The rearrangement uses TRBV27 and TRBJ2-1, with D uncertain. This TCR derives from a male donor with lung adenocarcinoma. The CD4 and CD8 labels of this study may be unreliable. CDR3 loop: CASSLLNEQFF. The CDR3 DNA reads TGTGCCAGCAGTTTGCTCAATGAGCAGTTCTTC.